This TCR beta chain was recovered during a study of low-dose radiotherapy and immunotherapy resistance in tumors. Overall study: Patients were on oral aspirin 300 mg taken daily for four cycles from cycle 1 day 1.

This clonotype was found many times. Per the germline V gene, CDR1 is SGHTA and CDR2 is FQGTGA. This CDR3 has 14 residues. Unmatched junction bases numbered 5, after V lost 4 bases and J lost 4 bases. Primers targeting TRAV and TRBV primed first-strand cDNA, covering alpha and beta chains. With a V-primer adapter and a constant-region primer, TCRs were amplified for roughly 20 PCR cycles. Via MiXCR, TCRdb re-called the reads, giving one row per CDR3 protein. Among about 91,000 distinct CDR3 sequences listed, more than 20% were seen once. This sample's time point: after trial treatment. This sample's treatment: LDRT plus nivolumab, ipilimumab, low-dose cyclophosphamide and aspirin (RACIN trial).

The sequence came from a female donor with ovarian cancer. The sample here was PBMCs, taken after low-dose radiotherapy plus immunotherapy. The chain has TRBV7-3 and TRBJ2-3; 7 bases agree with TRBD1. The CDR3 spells CASSSDRFPDTQYF. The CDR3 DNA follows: TGTGCCAGCAGCTCGGACAGGTTCCCAGATACGCAGTATTTT.